This TCR beta chain comes out of a study of T-cell memory formation after mild COVID-19. The overall study: There were largely donor-specific TCR clusters.

TCRdb analysed the 5' RACE reads with MiXCR anew, one entry per CDR3 protein. The sample yields under 700,000 distinct CDR3 sequences, roughly 22% seen once. Details on this clonotype: Its target is unknown.

The CDR3 loop spans 15 amino acids. Per the germline V gene, CDR1 is KGHSH and CDR2 is LQKENI. Trimming removed 1 base at V and 8 bases at J, with 14 bases between. Points from the study as a whole: CD4+ clones that contracted lay mainly in CM and EM; CD8+ ones lay in EMRA. Pre-infection memory held some responding clones, suggesting pre-existing cross-reactive T cells responded. Clones that contracted from day 15 to 85 had balanced CD4/CD8; later expanders were CD4+ biased.

The sample consisted of PBMCs or a T cell subset sorted from them (not recorded which). This clonotype originated in an adult woman who had mild COVID-19 (a few samples of this study predate the infection). Cell type and time point are not known. V usage is TRBV18 and J usage is TRBJ1-4; D is possibly TRBD1 (6 bases). CDR3 residues: CASSPRTERREKLFF. The CDR3 DNA reads as TGTGCCAGCTCACCACGGACAGAAAGGAGGGAAAAACTGTTTTTT. The full variable domain, in which reference TRBV18 and TRBJ1-4 provide the parts outside the CDR3, is NAGVMQNPRHLVRRRGQEARLRCSPMKGHSHVYWYRQLPEEGLKFMVYLQKENIIDESGMPKERFSAEFPKEGPSILRIQQVVRGDSAAYFCASSPRTERREKLFFGSGTQLSVL.